These T cell receptor beta chains were read from a single sample in a study of post-analysis software for immune sequencing data. TCRdb recomputed calls from the PCR reads with MiXCR, one row per CDR3 protein. Among approximately 690,000 distinct CDR3 sequences listed, around 64% were seen once. Sequences were obtained from blood. All receptors derive from a girl aged 2-10 years with multiple sclerosis. Each CDR3 is given with its conserved first and last residue. The D gene is left open where the match is weak. Not every row has a clone size; where given, it reads once, few, many or a size class.

CDR3: CSARGSSEIYGYTF; DNA: TGCAGTGCTAGAGGTTCGTCGGAAATCTATGGCTACACCTTC; D: NA; J: TRBJ1-2; V: TRBV20-1; size: NA
CDR3: CASSPPGTGENSPLHF; DNA: TGTGCCAGCAGCCCCCCCGGGACAGGGGAGAATTCACCCCTCCACTTT; D: TRBD1; J: TRBJ1-6; V: TRBV9; size: few
CDR3: CATGFPGQHQETQYF; DNA: TGTGCCACGGGGTTCCCGGGACAGCACCAAGAGACCCAGTACTTC; D: TRBD1; J: TRBJ2-5; V: TRBV24-1; size: few
CDR3: CASSSRQGLSYEQYF; DNA: TGCGCCAGCAGCTCGCGACAGGGACTGAGCTACGAGCAGTACTTC; D: NA; J: TRBJ2-7; V: TRBV5-1; size: NA
CDR3: CASSFDRRNTEAFF; DNA: TGTGCCAGCAGTTTCGACAGGAGGAACACTGAAGCTTTCTTT; D: NA; J: TRBJ1-1; V: TRBV6-6; size: NA
CDR3: CATSRGGISYEQYF; DNA: TGTGCCACCAGCAGAGGCGGGATCTCCTACGAGCAGTACTTC; D: NA; J: TRBJ2-7; V: TRBV15; size: NA
CDR3: CASSPGNSLSGETQYF; DNA: TGCGCCAGCAGCCCGGGTAACAGTCTCAGCGGAGAGACCCAGTACTTC; D: NA; J: TRBJ2-5; V: TRBV5-1; size: NA
CDR3: CASSEFLGVGGAENIQYF; DNA: TGTGCCAGCAGTGAATTCCTTGGTGTTGGAGGGGCCGAAAACATTCAGTACTTC; D: NA; J: TRBJ2-4; V: TRBV6-1; size: NA
CDR3: CATSNDRGSDTQYF; DNA: TGTGCCACCAGCAATGACAGGGGTTCAGATACGCAGTATTTT; D: TRBD1; J: TRBJ2-3; V: TRBV15; size: NA
CDR3: CATSGLRDTQYF; DNA: TGTGCCACCAGTGGTTTGCGAGATACGCAGTATTTT; D: NA; J: TRBJ2-3; V: TRBV24-1; size: NA
CDR3: CASRLQGVNQPQHF; DNA: TGTGCCAGTAGACTTCAGGGCGTCAATCAGCCCCAGCATTTT; D: NA; J: TRBJ1-5; V: TRBV12-3/TRBV12-4; size: few
CDR3: CASSFSSGGPETQYF; DNA: TGTGCCAGCAGCTTTTCTAGCGGGGGGCCGGAGACCCAGTACTTC; D: TRBD2; J: TRBJ2-5; V: TRBV7-2; size: few
CDR3: CASSLQGGLSEAFF; DNA: TGCGCCAGCAGCCTACAGGGGGGCTTATCTGAAGCTTTCTTT; D: TRBD1; J: TRBJ1-1; V: TRBV5-1; size: NA
CDR3: CSVAGWRTGVGETQYF; DNA: TGCAGCGTTGCGGGGTGGCGCACAGGGGTTGGAGAGACCCAGTACTTC; D: TRBD1; J: TRBJ2-5; V: TRBV29-1; size: few
CDR3: CSVVLTQDTEAFF; DNA: TGCAGCGTTGTTTTGACCCAGGACACTGAAGCTTTCTTT; D: NA; J: TRBJ1-1; V: TRBV29-1; size: NA
CDR3: CASSTTAESTEAFF; DNA: TGTGCCAGCAGCACGACAGCGGAGAGCACTGAAGCTTTCTTT; D: NA; J: TRBJ1-1; V: TRBV11-2; size: NA
CDR3: CASSQETSAAKNIQYF; DNA: TGTGCCAGCAGCCAAGAAACTAGTGCGGCCAAAAACATTCAGTACTTC; D: NA; J: TRBJ2-4; V: TRBV3-1; size: NA
CDR3: CSASIRDGDTQYF; DNA: TGCAGTGCTAGTATCCGGGATGGAGATACGCAGTATTTT; D: NA; J: TRBJ2-3; V: TRBV20-1; size: NA
CDR3: CASSPTRKDTQYF; DNA: TGTGCCAGCAGCCCAACTAGGAAAGATACGCAGTATTTT; D: NA; J: TRBJ2-3; V: TRBV11-1; size: NA